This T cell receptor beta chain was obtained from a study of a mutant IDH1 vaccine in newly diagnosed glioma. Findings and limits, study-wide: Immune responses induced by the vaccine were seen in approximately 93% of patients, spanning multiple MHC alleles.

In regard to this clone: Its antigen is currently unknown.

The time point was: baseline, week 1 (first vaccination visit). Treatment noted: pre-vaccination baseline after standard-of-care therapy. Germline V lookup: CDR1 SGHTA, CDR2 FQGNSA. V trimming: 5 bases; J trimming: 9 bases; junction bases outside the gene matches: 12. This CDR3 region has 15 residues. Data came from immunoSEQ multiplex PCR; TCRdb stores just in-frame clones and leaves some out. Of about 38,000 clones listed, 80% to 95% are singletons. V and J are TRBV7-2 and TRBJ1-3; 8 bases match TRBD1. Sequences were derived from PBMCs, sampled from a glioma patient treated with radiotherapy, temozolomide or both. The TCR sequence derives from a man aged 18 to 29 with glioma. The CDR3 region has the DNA TGTGCCAGCAGCCCAGGGGGACAGGATCGGGCCACCATATATTTT. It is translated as CASSPGGQDRATIYF.